This T cell receptor (beta chain) was recorded in a study of shared clonotypes between healthy human individuals. Germline assignment: CDR1 SGHAT and CDR2 FQNNGV. This CDR3 comprises 16 residues. The ends lost 1 base at V and 4 bases at J; junction bases unmatched: 5. Deep was the level used in running the assay. Clones were sequenced by immunoSEQ multiplex PCR, and TCRdb holds only the in-frame ones, with some missing. The table has hundreds of thousands of clones, 95% to 96% seen once. Only CD45RO-negative cells positively selected for CCR7 counted as naive CD8 cells, so terminally differentiated effector memory CD45RA+ cells were excluded. Recent vaccinations or acute infections were absent in the healthy HIV-negative adult donors.

Material for sequencing was naive CD8+ T cells sorted from blood. This TCR was recovered from a woman in her twenties or thirties in good health. This rearrangement joins TRBV11-2 to TRBJ2-2, with TRBD2 matching over 8 bases. CDR3 sequence: CASSLASGGVTGELFF. The CDR3, as DNA: TGTGCCAGCAGCTTAGCTTCGGGAGGGGTCACCGGGGAGCTGTTTTTT.